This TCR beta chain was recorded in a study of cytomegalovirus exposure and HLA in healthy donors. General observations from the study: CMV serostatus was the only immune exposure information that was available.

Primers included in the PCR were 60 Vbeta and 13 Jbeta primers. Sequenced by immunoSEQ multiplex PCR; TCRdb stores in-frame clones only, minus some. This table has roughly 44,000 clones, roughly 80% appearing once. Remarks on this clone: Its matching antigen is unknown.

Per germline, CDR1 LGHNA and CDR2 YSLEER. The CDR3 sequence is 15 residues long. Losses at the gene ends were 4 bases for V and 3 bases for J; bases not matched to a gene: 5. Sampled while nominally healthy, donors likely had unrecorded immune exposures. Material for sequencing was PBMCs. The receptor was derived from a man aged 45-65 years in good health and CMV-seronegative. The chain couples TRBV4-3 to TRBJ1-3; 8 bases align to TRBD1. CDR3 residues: CASSRGQGGGNTIYF. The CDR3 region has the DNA TGCGCCAGCAGCCGAGGACAGGGTGGTGGAAACACCATATATTTT.